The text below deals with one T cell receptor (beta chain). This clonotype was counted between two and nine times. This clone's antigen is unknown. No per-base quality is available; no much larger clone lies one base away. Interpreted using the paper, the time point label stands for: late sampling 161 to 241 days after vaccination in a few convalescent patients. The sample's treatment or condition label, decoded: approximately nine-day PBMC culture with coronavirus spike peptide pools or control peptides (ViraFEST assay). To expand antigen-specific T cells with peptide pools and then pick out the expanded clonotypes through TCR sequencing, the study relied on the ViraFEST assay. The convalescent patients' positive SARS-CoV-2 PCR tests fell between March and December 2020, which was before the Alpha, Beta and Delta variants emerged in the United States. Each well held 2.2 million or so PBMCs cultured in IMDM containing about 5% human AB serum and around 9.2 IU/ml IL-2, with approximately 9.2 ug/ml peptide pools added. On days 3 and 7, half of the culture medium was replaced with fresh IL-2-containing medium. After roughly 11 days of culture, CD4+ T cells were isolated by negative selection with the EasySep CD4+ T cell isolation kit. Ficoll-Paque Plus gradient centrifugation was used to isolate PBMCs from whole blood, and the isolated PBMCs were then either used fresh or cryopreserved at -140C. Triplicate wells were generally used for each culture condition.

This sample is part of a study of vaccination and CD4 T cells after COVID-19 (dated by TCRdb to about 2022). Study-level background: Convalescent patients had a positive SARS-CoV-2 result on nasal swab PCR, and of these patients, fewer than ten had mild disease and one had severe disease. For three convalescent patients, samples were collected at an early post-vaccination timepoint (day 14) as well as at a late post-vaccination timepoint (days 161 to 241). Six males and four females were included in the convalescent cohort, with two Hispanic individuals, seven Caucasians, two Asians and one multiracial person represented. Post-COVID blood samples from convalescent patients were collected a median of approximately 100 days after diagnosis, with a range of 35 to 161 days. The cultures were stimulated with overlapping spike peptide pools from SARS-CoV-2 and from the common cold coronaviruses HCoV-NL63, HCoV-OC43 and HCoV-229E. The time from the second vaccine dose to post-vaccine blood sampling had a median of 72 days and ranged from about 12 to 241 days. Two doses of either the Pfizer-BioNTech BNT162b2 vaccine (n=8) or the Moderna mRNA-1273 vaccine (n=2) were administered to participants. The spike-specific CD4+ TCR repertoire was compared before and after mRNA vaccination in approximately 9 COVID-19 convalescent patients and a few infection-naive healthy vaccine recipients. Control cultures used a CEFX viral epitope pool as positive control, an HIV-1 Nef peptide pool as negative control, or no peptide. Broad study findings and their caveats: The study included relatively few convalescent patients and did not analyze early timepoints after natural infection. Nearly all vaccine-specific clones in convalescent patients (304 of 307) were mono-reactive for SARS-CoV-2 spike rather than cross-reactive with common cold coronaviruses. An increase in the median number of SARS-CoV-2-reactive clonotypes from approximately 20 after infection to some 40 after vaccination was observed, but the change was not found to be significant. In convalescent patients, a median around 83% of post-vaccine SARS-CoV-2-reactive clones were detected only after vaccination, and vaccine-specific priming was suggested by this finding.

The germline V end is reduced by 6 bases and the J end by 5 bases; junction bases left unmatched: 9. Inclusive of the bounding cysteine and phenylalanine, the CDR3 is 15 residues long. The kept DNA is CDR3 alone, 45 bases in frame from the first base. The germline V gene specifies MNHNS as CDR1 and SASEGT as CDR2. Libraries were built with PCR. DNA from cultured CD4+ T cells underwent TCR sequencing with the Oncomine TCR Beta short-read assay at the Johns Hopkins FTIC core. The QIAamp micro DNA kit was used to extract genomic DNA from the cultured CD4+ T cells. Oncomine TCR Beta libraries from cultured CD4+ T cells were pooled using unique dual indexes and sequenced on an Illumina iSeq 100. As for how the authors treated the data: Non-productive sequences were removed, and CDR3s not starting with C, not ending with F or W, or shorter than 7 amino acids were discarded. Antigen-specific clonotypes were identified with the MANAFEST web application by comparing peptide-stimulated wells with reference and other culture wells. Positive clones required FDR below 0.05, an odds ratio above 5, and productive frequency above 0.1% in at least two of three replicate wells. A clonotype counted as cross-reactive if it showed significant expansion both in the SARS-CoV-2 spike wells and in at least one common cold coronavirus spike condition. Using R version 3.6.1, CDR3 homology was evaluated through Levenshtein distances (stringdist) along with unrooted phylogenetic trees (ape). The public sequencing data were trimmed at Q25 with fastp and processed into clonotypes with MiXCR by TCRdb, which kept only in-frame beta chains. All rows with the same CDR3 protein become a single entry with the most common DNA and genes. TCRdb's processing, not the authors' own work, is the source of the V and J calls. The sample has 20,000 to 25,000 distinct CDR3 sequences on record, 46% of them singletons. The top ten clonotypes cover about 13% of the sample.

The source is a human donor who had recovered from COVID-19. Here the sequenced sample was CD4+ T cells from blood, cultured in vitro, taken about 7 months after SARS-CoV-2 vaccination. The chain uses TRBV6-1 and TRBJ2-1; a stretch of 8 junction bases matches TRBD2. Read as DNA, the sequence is TGTGCCAGCAGGGTAAGCGGGAGCGGGAACAATGAGCAGTTCTTC. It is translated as CASRVSGSGNNEQFF.